Listed here are 2 T cell receptor beta chains from one sample, sequenced in a study of CD8 T cells in Susac syndrome. cDNA came from about 0.51 to 1 ug RNA primed by random hexamers. TCRdb recomputed calls from the immunoSEQ multiplex PCR reads with MiXCR, one row per CDR3 protein. This table holds 150,000 to 200,000 distinct CDR3 sequences, around 96% found once. Sequencing input: CD4+ T cells from PBMCs. The receptors were sampled from a human donor in good health.

Only a few counts were recorded for this clonotype. The rearrangement links TRBV3-1 to TRBJ1-2; tentative D call: TRBD1 (5 bases). Trimming left V 4 bases short and J 0 bases short, with 9 bases between. There are 14 residues in the CDR3. Germline V lookup: CDR1 LGHDT, CDR2 YNNKEL (reference sequence). The DNA of the CDR3 is TGTGCCAGCAGCCCCCGGGGGGCTAACTATGGCTACACCTTC. Amino acids: CASSPRGANYGYTF.

The genes are TRBV3-1 and TRBJ2-1; D is uncertain. This CDR3 is 13 amino acids long. Trimming left V 6 bases short and J 4 bases short, with 10 bases between. Per germline, CDR1 LGHDT and CDR2 YNNKEL (reference sequence). The CDR3 DNA reads as TGTGCCAGCAGTACCCTGGAGTACAATGAGCAGTTCTTC. This gives the protein CASSTLEYNEQFF.